The 30 T cell receptor beta chains below all came from one sample that was sequenced in a study of regulatory T cells in long-lasting Graves disease. Library construction for TCR beta used iRepertoire HTBI primers and Arm-PCR of CDR3 regions. MiXCR was run by TCRdb on the multiplex PCR reads, yielding one entry per CDR3 protein. The sample holds around 400,000 distinct CDR3 sequences; about 10% are singletons and the top ten take 18%. The time point is: newly diagnosed GD, antithyroid drugs for less than 3 months. Extracted PBMC RNA gave rise to the TCR library. This sample was shared with a second study, whose subject was T cells in Graves' hyperthyroidism and ophthalmopathy.

The source was peripheral blood mononuclear cells (PBMCs), collected at new diagnosis, from a patient treated with antithyroid drugs. The receptor source for this set is a woman in her late teens or twenties with Graves disease.

The table lists this clonotype with a few counts. The genes are TRBV14 and TRBJ2-7; no clear D. Trimming shortened V by 4 bases and J by 3 bases, and 13 bases separated the two germline ends. Germline CDR1 reads SGHDN; CDR2 reads FVKESK. This CDR3 contains 14 residues. The chain's CDR3 is CASSRDMCFYEQYF. The CDR3 region has the DNA TGTGCCAGCAGCCGAGACATGTGCTTCTACGAGCAGTACTTC.

This clonotype was seen many times. V usage is TRBV27 and J usage is TRBJ2-5, with 8 nucleotides matching TRBD2. Germline CDR1 MNHEY, CDR2 SMNVEV (reference sequence). The V gene end was trimmed by 5 bases and the J gene end by 1 base; junction bases not matched to a gene: 9. The CDR3 contains 16 residues. The CDR3: CASSPLLAVIQETQYF. CDR3 bases: TGTGCCAGCAGTCCTCTACTAGCGGTGATCCAAGAGACCCAGTACTTC.

In this sample, this clonotype turned up many times. The gene calls are TRBV7-9 and TRBJ2-5; TRBD2 matches at 9 bases. Looked up from germline, CDR1 is SEHNR and CDR2 is FQNEAQ (reference sequence). J was trimmed by 1 base and V by 5 bases; bases with no gene match: 5. The CDR3 extends over 15 amino acids. The CDR3 is CASSVSGGIQETQYF. The DNA for the CDR3 is TGTGCCAGCAGCGTTAGCGGGGGAATCCAAGAGACCCAGTACTTC.

This clonotype was found many times. V is TRBV12-3 or TRBV12-4 and J is TRBJ1-1; D perhaps matches TRBD1 (5 bases). The V gene lost 5 bases and the J gene lost 0 bases, with 10 bases spanning the gap. This CDR3 is built from 14 residues. The CDR3 DNA follows: TGTGCCAGCAGTCGAATGACAGTGAACACTGAAGCTTTCTTT. Translated, it gives CASSRMTVNTEAFF.

There are many counts of this clonotype. This sequence joins TRBV7-8 and TRBJ2-3, with D hard to call. This CDR3 has 12 amino acids. Germline CDR1 reads SGHVS; CDR2 reads FQNEAQ. V was shortened by 2 bases and J by 15 bases, with 15 bases between the two germline ends. The CDR3 protein is CASSLQTHYPYF. The CDR3 DNA sequence: TGTGCCAGCAGCTTACAGACCCACTATCCCTATTTT.

This clonotype appeared many times. V and J are TRBV28 and TRBJ2-7; D might be TRBD1 or TRBD2, each matching 5 bases. CDR1 MDHEN and CDR2 SYDVKM come from the germline V gene. The V and J ends lost 7 bases and 0 bases respectively, with 10 bases between them. The CDR3 is 13 residues long. CDR3 nucleotides: TGTGCCAGCACGGGACGCCGCTCCTACGAGCAGTACTTC. It specifies CASTGRRSYEQYF. The variable domain in full, completed from reference TRBV28 and TRBJ2-7, reads DVKVTQSSRYLVKRTGEKVFLECVQDMDHENMFWYRQDPGLGLRLIYFSYDVKMKEKGDIPEGYSVSREKKERFSLILESASTNQTSMYLCASTGRRSYEQYFGPGTRLTVT.

The sample holds many counts of this clonotype. The chain joins TRBV6-1 to TRBJ2-1; D may be TRBD2 (6 bases). With 4 bases removed from V and 7 bases from J, the gap between germline ends came to 17 bases. The CDR3 length is 15 residues. Germline-derived CDR1 and CDR2 are MNHNS and SASEGT. CDR3 nucleotide sequence: TGTGCCAGCAGTGTGTGGGGGGTTGGAGGGAATGAGCAGTTCTTC. Translation gives CASSVWGVGGNEQFF.

This clonotype was counted at least ten times. This chain joins TRBV30 and TRBJ1-5; D unresolved. This CDR3 contains 13 residues. Germline CDR1 reads GTSNPN; CDR2 reads SVGIG (reference sequence). V lost 0 bases, J lost 0 bases, and 3 bases lay in between. CDR3 protein: CAWSVTSNQPQHF. The CDR3 DNA reads as TGTGCCTGGAGTGTGACTAGCAATCAGCCCCAGCATTTT.

V is TRBV10-3 and J is TRBJ2-2, with a weak D call TRBD1 (5 bases). CDR1 ENHRY and CDR2 SYGVKD come from the germline V gene. Between the trimmed V and J ends, which lost 6 bases and 4 bases, there was a span of 18 bases. This CDR3 spans 16 amino acids. CDR3 bases: TGTGCCATCAGGAAACCATCAGGGTTTAGCACCGGGGAGCTGTTTTTT. This sequence encodes CAIRKPSGFSTGELFF.

There are a few counts of this clonotype. The chain joins TRBV14 to TRBJ2-2, with 9 positions matching TRBD2. This CDR3 is 21 amino acids long. The germline gives CDR1 SGHDN, CDR2 FVKESK. The J segment lost 0 bases and the V segment lost 3 bases, leaving 17 bases of the junction unmatched. The CDR3 spells CASSHLSASGIARANTGELFF. The CDR3 DNA sequence: TGTGCCAGCAGCCACCTCTCCGCTAGCGGGATAGCCAGAGCGAACACCGGGGAGCTGTTTTTT.

This clonotype was detected ten times or more. The gene calls are TRBV12-3 or TRBV12-4 and TRBJ1-1; D is possibly TRBD1 (6 bases). The CDR3 covers 14 residues. V was clipped by 5 bases and J by 5 bases, with 15 bases between them. CDR3 DNA sequence: TGTGCCAGCAGTAGGGGGGTCGGGGATACTGAAGCTTTCTTT. Protein: CASSRGVGDTEAFF.

This clonotype came up a few times. V gene TRBV6-2 or TRBV6-3 combines with J gene TRBJ2-3, with TRBD2 identical over 13 bases. This CDR3 is 15 amino acids long. Germline V gene lookup returns CDR1 MNHEY and CDR2 SVGEGT. With V trimmed by 4 bases and J by 8 bases, 6 bases remained unmatched. The CDR3 here is CASSFLGLAGSTQYF. CDR3 coding DNA: TGTGCCAGCAGTTTCCTGGGACTAGCGGGAAGTACGCAGTATTTT.

This clonotype was detected ten times or more. The gene calls are TRBV6-1 and TRBJ1-1, with D uncertain. The CDR3 covers 14 residues. V was shortened by 6 bases and J by 6 bases, with 17 bases between the two germline ends. In germline, CDR1 is MNHNS, CDR2 SASEGT. As DNA, the CDR3 is TGTGCCAGCAGCTCCACTTCCGGGAGCCCTGAAGCTTTCTTT. Translated: CASSSTSGSPEAFF.

This clonotype occurred a few times. V is TRBV14 and J is TRBJ1-6; tentative D call: TRBD1 (5 bases). This CDR3 has 15 residues. The germline V gene has CDR1 SGHDN and CDR2 FVKESK. Trimming cost V 2 bases and J 14 bases, with 19 bases left between them. The CDR3 nucleotides read TGTGCCAGCAGCCAAAAAATGGGGACCCCAGGCACCCTCCACTTT. Residues: CASSQKMGTPGTLHF.

This clonotype occurred many times. The chain employs TRBV7-2 and TRBJ2-7; D tentatively reads TRBD1 or TRBD2 (5 bases each). The CDR3 loop spans 15 amino acids. Per the germline V gene, CDR1 is SGHTA and CDR2 is FQGNSA. Trimming stripped 5 bases from V and 0 bases from J, with 14 bases between. For the CDR3, the DNA is TGTGCCAGCAGCCCGGCGTGGGGGTCCTCCTACGAGCAGTACTTC. This gives the protein CASSPAWGSSYEQYF.

Of note for this clonotype: Being one base from a much bigger clone, this may be a read error. J is TRBJ2-1 and V is TRBV28; 8 nucleotides match TRBD2. The CDR3 consists of 16 residues. CDR1 and CDR2 from the germline V gene are MDHEN and SYDVKM. In DNA, the CDR3 is TGTGTCAGCAACCCTGCCGGGACTAGTGGGTACAATGAGCAGTTCTTC. This gives the protein CVSNPAGTSGYNEQFF.

This clonotype came up a few times. The gene calls are TRBV29-1 and TRBJ2-3, with TRBD2 identical over 11 bases. The germline V gene has CDR1 SQVTM and CDR2 ANQGSEA. V dropped 3 bases and J dropped 0; count of bases not matched to a gene: 8. The CDR3 is 17 amino acids. CDR3 sequence reads: CSVDPTSGSGSTDTQYF. CDR3 DNA sequence: TGCAGCGTTGATCCTACTAGCGGGAGTGGAAGCACAGATACGCAGTATTTT.

The chain links TRBV6-5 to TRBJ2-4, with a weak D call TRBD1 (5 bases). The CDR3 has 16 amino acids. Trimming stripped 2 bases from V and 7 bases from J, with 18 bases between. Germline lookup yields CDR1 MNHEY and CDR2 SVGAGI. CDR3 bases: TGTGCCAGCAGTTACAGGGGCGTACGTCCAGGGAACATTCAGTACTTC. Translation: CASSYRGVRPGNIQYF.

V and J are TRBV6-2 or TRBV6-3 and TRBJ2-1; a possible D gene is TRBD1 (5 bases). V lost 7 bases, J lost 3 bases, and 13 bases lay in between. Germline CDR1 is MNHEY and CDR2 is SVGEGT. The CDR3 runs to 14 residues. The CDR3, as DNA: TGTGCCAGCAAAGTGAAGGGGTTCTACAATGAGCAGTTCTTC. It specifies CASKVKGFYNEQFF.

This clonotype was seen at least ten times. The V call is TRBV28, the J call TRBJ2-7, with D perhaps being TRBD1 or TRBD2 (5 bases each). The CDR3 runs to 11 residues. In germline, CDR1 is MDHEN, CDR2 SYDVKM. Trimming left V 4 bases short and J 4 bases short, with 5 bases between. The CDR3 DNA sequence: TGTGCCAGCAGTTGGGGGTACGAGCAGTACTTC. This encodes CASSWGYEQYF.

This chain joins TRBV5-1 and TRBJ2-2; TRBD2 agrees at 14 bases. This CDR3 has 16 residues. V lost 4 bases, J lost 5 bases, and 4 bases stayed unmatched. Germline assignment: CDR1 SGHRS and CDR2 YFSETQ. The DNA for the CDR3 is TGCGCCAGCAGCCTGAGACTAGCGGGGGGGACCGGGGAGCTGTTTTTT. It specifies CASSLRLAGGTGELFF.

This clonotype has ten or more counts. The V and J genes are TRBV2 and TRBJ2-1; TRBD2 aligns across 10 bases. CDR3 length equals 13 residues. Germline CDR1 SNHLY, CDR2 FYNNEI. V lost 6 bases and J lost 9; bases outside the gene matches: 5. CDR3 loop: CASSGLAAPEQFF. For the CDR3, the DNA is TGTGCCAGCAGCGGACTAGCGGCGCCTGAGCAGTTCTTC. Filled out from reference TRBV2 and TRBJ2-1, the complete variable domain reads EPEVTQTPSHQVTQMGQEVILRCVPISNHLYFYWYRQILGQKVEFLVSFYNNEISEKSEIFDDQFSVERPDGSNFTLKIRSTKLEDSAMYFCASSGLAAPEQFFGPGTRLTVL.

The rearrangement links TRBV7-3 to TRBJ2-2; TRBD2 matches 10 bases. CDR3 length: 17 amino acids. CDR1 is SGHTA and CDR2 is FQGTGA in the germline V gene. With 0 bases clipped from V and 4 bases from J, the junction kept 5 bases outside the gene matches. CDR3: CASSLTATSGLTGELFF. CDR3 coding DNA: TGTGCCAGCAGCTTAACGGCGACTAGCGGGCTCACCGGGGAGCTGTTTTTT. The full variable domain, rest sourced from reference TRBV7-3 and TRBJ2-2, is GAGVSQTPSNKVTEKGKYVELRCDPISGHTALYWYRQSLGQGPEFLIYFQGTGAADDSGLPNDRFFAVRPEGSVSTLKIQRTERGDSAVYLCASSLTATSGLTGELFFGEGSRLTVL.

This clonotype turned up a few times. The CDR3 does not close with the conserved phenylalanine or tryptophan, likely indicating a read error. The V gene is TRBV5-8, the J gene TRBJ2-7; D remains ambiguous. The V gene lost 3 bases and the J gene lost 2 bases, with 9 bases spanning the gap. Germline V gene data show CDR1 as SGHTS and CDR2 as YDEGEE. The CDR3 length is 13 residues. The CDR3 spells CASSSGPTYEQYL. The CDR3 DNA is TGTGCCAGCAGCTCTGGACCGACCTACGAGCAGTACCTC.

The J gene is TRBJ1-6, the V gene TRBV19; no clear D gene. The CDR3 has 15 residues. Germline-derived CDR1 and CDR2 are LNHDA and SQIVND (reference sequence). Trimming pared 7 bases from V and 9 bases from J, leaving 19 bases between. This CDR3 is CASTESRDLLSPLHF. CDR3 DNA sequence: TGTGCCAGTACGGAAAGCCGGGATCTCCTTTCACCCCTCCACTTT. The whole variable domain, filled in from reference TRBV19 and TRBJ1-6, reads DGGITQSPKYLFRKEGQNVTLSCEQNLNHDAMYWYRQDPGQGLRLIYYSQIVNDFQKGDIAEGYSVSREKKESFPLTVTSAQKNPTAFYLCASTESRDLLSPLHFGNGTRLTVT.

The sample holds many counts of this clonotype. V usage is TRBV20-1 and J usage is TRBJ2-7; 7 nucleotides match TRBD1. This CDR3 spans 16 amino acids. The junction had 15 bases not matched to a gene; V was cut back by 1 base and J by 6 bases. Looked up from germline, CDR1 is DFQATT and CDR2 is SNEGSKA (reference sequence). CDR3 bases: TGCAGTGCTAGAGGCACAGGGGAGTCAGTCTGGGTCGAGCAGTACTTC. This sequence encodes CSARGTGESVWVEQYF.

This clonotype was detected many times. V and J are TRBV28 and TRBJ2-3; 10 nucleotides agree with TRBD2. Per germline, CDR1 MDHEN and CDR2 SYDVKM. The CDR3 runs to 19 residues. V lost 6 bases to trimming and J lost 6 bases; unmatched junction nucleotides: 21. CDR3 bases: TGTGCCAGCAGCTTCCTGACTAGCGGGTTTTGGGGGGCCATGGATACGCAGTATTTT. Encoded protein: CASSFLTSGFWGAMDTQYF.

In regard to this clonotype: This likely stems from a read error, as it lies one base from a far larger clone. This chain uses TRBV11-2 with TRBJ2-7; TRBD1 aligns across 7 bases. Per germline, CDR1 SGHAT and CDR2 FQNNGV. J lost 0 bases, V lost 9 bases, and 5 bases had no gene match. The CDR3 extends over 13 amino acids. The CDR3 reads CASATGSSYEQYF. The CDR3 DNA is TGTGCCAGTGCGACAGGGAGCTCCTACGAGCAGTACTTC.

To note about this clonotype: This may come from a read error, since a much larger clone is one base off. The CDR3 does not end in the conserved phenylalanine or tryptophan, so this is likely a read error. The V call is TRBV13, the J call TRBJ1-1; tentatively, D is TRBD1 (5 bases). Germline V lookup: CDR1 PRHDT, CDR2 FYEKMQ (reference sequence). The CDR3 is 16 residues long. Trimming removed 5 bases from V and 6 bases from J, with 22 bases in between. DNA of the CDR3: TGTGCCAGCAGCCCCCCGATGCAGGGCTACACCCCTGAAGCTTTCCTT. It encodes CASSPPMQGYTPEAFL.

This clonotype has ten or more counts. This chain connects TRBV27 to TRBJ2-1, with TRBD1 as a possible D gene (6 bases). The CDR3 is 14 amino acids. Germline CDR1 reads MNHEY; CDR2 reads SMNVEV (reference sequence). Between the trimmed V and J ends, which lost 5 bases and 8 bases, there was a span of 16 bases. CDR3 in DNA: TGTGCCAGCAGTCCGCTGGGTGGGGGCGATGAGCAGTTCTTC. This translates into CASSPLGGGDEQFF.